This entry features one T cell receptor beta chain sequence. Its antigen is as yet unknown. Positively selected for CCR7, the CD45RO-negative cells used as naive CD8 cells excluded terminally differentiated effector memory CD45RA+ cells. The CDR3 is 16 amino acids. V was clipped by 3 bases and J by 3 bases; unmatched bases: 4. Germline-derived CDR1 and CDR2 are LGHNA and YSLEER. Assay used: immunoSEQ multiplex PCR; TCRdb lists only in-frame clones, some missing. The data contain about 870,000 clones, 80% to 95% of them singletons. This sample was taken from a study of shared clonotypes between healthy human individuals. Overall study findings and caveats: The small donor group covered limited genetic and exposure diversity.

The gene calls are TRBV4-3 and TRBJ2-3; TRBD2 agrees at 12 bases. The sequenced sample was naive CD8+ T cells sorted from blood. The clonotype originates from a man aged 30 to 39 in good health. This chain's CDR3 is CASSQWTSGNTDTQYF. CDR3 DNA: TGCGCCAGCAGCCAGTGGACTAGCGGGAATACAGATACGCAGTATTTT.